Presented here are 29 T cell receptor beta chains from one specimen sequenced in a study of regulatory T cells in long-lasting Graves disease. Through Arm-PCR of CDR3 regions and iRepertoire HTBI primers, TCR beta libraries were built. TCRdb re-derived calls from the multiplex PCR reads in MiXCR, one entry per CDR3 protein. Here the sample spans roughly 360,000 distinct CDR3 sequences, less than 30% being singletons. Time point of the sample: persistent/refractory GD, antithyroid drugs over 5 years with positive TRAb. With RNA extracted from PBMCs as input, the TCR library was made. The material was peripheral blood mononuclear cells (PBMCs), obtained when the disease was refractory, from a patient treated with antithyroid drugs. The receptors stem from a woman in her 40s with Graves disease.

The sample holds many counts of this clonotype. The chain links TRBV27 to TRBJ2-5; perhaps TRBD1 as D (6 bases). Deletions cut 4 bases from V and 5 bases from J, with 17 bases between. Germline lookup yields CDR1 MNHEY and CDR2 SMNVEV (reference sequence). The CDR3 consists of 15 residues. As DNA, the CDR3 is TGTGCCAGCAGTTCATACCAAACAGGGCTGGAGACCCAGTACTTC. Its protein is CASSSYQTGLETQYF.

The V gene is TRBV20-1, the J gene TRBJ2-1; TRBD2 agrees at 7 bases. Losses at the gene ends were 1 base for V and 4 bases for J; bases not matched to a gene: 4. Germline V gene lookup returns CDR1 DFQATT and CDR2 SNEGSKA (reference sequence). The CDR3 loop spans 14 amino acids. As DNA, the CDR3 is TGCAGTGCTAGAGTAGCGGGCCCGTACAATGAGCAGTTCTTC. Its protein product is CSARVAGPYNEQFF.

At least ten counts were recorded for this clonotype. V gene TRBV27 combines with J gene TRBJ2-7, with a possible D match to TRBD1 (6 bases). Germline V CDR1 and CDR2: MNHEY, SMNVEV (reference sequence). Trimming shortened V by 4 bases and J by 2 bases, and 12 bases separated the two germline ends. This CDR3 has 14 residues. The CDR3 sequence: CASSWSGATYEQYF. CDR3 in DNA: TGTGCCAGCAGTTGGTCAGGGGCAACCTACGAGCAGTACTTC.

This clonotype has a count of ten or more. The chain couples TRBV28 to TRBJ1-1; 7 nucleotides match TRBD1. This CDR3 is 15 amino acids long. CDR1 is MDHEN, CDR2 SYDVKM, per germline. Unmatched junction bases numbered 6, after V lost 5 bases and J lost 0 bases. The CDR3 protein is CASSPTGPLNTEAFF. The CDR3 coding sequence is TGTGCCAGCAGTCCGACAGGGCCACTGAACACTGAAGCTTTCTTT.

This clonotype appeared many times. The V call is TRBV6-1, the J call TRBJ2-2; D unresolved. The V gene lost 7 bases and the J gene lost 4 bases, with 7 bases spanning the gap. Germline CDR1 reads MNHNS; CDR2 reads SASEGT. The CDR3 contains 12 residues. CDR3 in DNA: TGTGCCAGCAAAGGATCCACCGGGGAGCTGTTTTTT. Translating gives CASKGSTGELFF.

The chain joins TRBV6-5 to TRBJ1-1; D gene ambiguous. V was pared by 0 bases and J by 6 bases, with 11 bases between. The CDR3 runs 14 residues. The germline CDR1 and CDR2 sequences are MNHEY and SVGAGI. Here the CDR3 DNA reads TGTGCCAGCAGTTACTCGATGGAGTTGGCTGAAGCTTTCTTT. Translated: CASSYSMELAEAFF.

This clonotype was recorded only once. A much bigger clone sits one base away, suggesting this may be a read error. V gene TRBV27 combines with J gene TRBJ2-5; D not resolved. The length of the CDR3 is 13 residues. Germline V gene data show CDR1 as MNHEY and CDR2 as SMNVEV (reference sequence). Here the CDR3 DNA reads TGTACCAGCAGTCCCAACCACCAAGAGACCCAGTACTTC. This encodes CTSSPNHQETQYF.

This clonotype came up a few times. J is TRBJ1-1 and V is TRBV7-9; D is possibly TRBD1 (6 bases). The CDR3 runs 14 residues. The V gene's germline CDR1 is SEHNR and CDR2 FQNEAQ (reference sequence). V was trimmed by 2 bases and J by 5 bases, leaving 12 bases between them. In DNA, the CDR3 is TGTGCCAGCAGCTTAATGGGGGCGCTAACTGAAGCTTTCTTT. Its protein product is CASSLMGALTEAFF.

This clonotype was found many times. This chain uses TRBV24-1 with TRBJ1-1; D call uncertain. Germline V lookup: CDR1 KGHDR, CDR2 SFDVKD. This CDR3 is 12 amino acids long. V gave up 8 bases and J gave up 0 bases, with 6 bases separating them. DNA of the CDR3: TGTGCCACCAAGGGCGTGAACACTGAAGCTTTCTTT. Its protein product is CATKGVNTEAFF.

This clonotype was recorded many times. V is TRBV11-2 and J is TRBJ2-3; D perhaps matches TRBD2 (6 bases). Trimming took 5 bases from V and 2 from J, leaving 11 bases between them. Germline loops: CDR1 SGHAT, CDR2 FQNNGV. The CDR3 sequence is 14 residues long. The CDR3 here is CASSRGTDTDTQYF. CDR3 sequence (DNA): TGTGCCAGCAGCCGAGGGACTGACACAGATACGCAGTATTTT.

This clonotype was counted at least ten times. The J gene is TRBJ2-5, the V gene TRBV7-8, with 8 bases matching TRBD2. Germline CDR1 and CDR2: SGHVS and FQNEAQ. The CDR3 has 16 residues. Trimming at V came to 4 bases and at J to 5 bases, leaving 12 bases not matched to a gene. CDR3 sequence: CASSSGQGTRGETQYF. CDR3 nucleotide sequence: TGTGCCAGCAGCTCAGGGCAGGGGACTAGGGGTGAGACCCAGTACTTC.

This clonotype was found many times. In DNA form, the CDR3 reads TGTGCCAGCAGGATCAGGTCGGCGCTTGGTTACGAGCAGTACTTC. Its protein product is CASRIRSALGYEQYF. This chain links TRBV6-1 with TRBJ2-7; D gene uncertain. CDR1 is MNHNS and CDR2 is SASEGT in the germline V gene. The CDR3 has 15 residues. V lost 6 bases and J 4 bases, leaving 19 bases between the germline ends.

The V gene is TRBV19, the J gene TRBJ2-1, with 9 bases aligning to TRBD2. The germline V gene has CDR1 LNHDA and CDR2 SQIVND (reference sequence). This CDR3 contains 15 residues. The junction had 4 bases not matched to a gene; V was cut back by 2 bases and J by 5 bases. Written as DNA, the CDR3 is TGTGCCAGTAGTATAATGACTAGCGGAAACAATGAGCAGTTCTTC. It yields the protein CASSIMTSGNNEQFF.

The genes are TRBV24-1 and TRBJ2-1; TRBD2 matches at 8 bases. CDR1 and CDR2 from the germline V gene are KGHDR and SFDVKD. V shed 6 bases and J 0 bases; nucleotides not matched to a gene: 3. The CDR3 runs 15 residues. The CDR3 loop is CATSPSGSSYNEQFF. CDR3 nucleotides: TGTGCCACCAGTCCAAGCGGGAGCTCCTACAATGAGCAGTTCTTC.

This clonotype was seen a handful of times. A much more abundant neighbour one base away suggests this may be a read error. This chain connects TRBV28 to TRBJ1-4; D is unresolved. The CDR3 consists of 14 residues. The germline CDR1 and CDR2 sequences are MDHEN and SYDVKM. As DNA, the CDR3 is TGTGCCAGCAGCCCCCCCAGCCCTAATGAAAGACTGTTTTTT. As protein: CASSPPSPNERLFF.

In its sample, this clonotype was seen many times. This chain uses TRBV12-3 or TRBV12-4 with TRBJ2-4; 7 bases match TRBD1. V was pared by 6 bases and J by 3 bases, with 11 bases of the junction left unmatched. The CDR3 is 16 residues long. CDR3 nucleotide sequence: TGTGCCAGCAGGATACAAGGGGGCTCGGTCAAAAACATTCAGTACTTC. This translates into CASRIQGGSVKNIQYF.

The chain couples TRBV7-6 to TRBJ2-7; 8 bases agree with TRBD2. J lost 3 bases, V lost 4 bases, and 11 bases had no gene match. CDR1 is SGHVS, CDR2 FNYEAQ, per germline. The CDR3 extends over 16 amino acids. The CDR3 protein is CASSSWPGLEVYEQYF. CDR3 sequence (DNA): TGTGCCAGCAGCTCCTGGCCGGGACTAGAAGTCTACGAGCAGTACTTC.

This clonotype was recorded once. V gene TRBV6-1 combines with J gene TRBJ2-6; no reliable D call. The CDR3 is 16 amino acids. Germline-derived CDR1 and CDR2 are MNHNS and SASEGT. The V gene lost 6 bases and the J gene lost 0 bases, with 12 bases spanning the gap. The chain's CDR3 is CASSPGRSSGANVLTF. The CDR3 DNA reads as TGTGCCAGCAGCCCCGGACGGAGCTCTGGGGCCAACGTCCTGACTTTC.

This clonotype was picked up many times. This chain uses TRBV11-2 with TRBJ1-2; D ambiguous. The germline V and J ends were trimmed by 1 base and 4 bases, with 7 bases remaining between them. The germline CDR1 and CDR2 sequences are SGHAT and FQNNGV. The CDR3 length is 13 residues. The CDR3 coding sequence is TGTGCCAGCAGCTTAGTGGGCAGCTATGGCTACACCTTC. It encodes CASSLVGSYGYTF.

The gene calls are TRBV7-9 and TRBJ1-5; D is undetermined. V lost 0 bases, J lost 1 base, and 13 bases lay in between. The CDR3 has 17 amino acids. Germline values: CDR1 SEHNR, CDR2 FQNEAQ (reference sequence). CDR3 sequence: CASSLAKWGSSNQPQHF. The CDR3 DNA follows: TGTGCCAGCAGCTTAGCGAAATGGGGTTCGAGCAATCAGCCCCAGCATTTT.

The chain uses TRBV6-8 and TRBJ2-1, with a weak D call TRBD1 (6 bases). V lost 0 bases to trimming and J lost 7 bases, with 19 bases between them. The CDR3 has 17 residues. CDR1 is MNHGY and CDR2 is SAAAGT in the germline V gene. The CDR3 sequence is CASSYSQGLLGDNEQFF. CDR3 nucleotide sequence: TGTGCCAGCAGTTACTCCCAGGGGCTCCTCGGGGATAATGAGCAGTTCTTC.

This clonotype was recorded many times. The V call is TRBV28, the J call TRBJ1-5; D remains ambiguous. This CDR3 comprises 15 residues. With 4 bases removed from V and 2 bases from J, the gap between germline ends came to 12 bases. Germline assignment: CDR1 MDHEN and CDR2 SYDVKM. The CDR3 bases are TGTGCCAGCAGTTCTCCTGGGGAGGGCAATCAGCCCCAGCATTTT. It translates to CASSSPGEGNQPQHF.

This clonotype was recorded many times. CDR3 protein: CSARDRRNRGEQYF. In DNA, the CDR3 is TGCAGTGCTAGAGATCGTCGGAACAGGGGCGAGCAGTACTTC. The rearrangement joins TRBV20-1 to TRBJ2-7, with TRBD1 matching over 7 bases. J lost 6 bases, V lost 0 bases, and 8 bases had no gene match. In germline, CDR1 is DFQATT, CDR2 SNEGSKA (reference sequence). The CDR3 consists of 14 residues.

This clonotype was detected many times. CDR3 DNA: TGTGCCAGCAGAGCGACAGGGGTTAATGAAAAACTGTTTTTT. This translates into CASRATGVNEKLFF. The chain uses TRBV28 and TRBJ1-4; 8 nucleotides agree with TRBD1. The ends lost 6 bases at V and 4 bases at J; junction bases unmatched: 4. From germline, CDR1 is MDHEN and CDR2 SYDVKM. The CDR3 loop spans 14 amino acids.

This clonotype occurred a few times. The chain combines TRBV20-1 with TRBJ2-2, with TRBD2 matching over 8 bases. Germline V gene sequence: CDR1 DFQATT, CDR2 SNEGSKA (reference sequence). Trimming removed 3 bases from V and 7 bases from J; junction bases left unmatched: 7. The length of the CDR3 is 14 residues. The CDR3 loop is CSASGRAESGELFF. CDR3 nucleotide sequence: TGCAGTGCTAGCGGGAGGGCCGAAAGCGGGGAGCTGTTTTTT.

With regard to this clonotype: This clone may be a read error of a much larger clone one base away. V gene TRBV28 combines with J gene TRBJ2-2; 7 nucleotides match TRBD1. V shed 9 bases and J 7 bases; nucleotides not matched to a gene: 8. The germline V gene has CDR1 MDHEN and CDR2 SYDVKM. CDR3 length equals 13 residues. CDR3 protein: CARGTADNGELFF. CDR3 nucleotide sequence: TGTGCCAGAGGGACAGCAGATAACGGGGAGCTGTTTTTT.

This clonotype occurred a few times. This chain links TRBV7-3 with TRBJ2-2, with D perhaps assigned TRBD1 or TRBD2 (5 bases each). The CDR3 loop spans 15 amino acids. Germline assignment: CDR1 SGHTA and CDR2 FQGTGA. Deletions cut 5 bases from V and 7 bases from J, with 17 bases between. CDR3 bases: TGTGCCAGCAGCGTAGATGGGGGAAAGGTCGGGGAGCTGTTTTTT. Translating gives CASSVDGGKVGELFF.

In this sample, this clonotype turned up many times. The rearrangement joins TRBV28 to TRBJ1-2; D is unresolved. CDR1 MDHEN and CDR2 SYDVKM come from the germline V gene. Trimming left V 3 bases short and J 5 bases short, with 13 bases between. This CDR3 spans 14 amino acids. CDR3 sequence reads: CASSFGLQKYGYTF. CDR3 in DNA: TGTGCCAGCAGTTTCGGTCTGCAAAAATATGGCTACACCTTC.

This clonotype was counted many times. CDR3 sequence (DNA): TGTGCCAGCAGTTTAACAGGGGGCTTCACCGGGGAGCTGTTTTTT. This translates into CASSLTGGFTGELFF. This chain connects TRBV27 to TRBJ2-2, with TRBD1 identical over 9 bases. From germline, CDR1 is MNHEY and CDR2 SMNVEV (reference sequence). V was clipped by 2 bases and J by 4 bases; unmatched bases: 2. The CDR3 has 15 residues.